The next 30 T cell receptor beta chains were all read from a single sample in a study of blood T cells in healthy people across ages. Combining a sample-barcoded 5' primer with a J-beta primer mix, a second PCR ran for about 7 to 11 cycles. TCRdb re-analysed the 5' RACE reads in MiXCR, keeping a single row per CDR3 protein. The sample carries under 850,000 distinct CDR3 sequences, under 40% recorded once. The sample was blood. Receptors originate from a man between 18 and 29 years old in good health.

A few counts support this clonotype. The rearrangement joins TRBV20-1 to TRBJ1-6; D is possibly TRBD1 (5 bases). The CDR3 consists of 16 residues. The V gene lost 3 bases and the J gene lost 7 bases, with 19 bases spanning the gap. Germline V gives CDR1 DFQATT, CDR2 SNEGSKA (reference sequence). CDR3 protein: CSASGGGGVGNSPLHF. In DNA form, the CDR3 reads TGCAGTGCTAGTGGGGGGGGTGGGGTAGGCAATTCACCCCTCCACTTT.

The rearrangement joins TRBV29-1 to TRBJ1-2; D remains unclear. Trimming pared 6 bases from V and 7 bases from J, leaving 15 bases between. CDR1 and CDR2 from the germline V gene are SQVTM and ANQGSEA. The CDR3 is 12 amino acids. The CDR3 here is CSVGGAASGYTF. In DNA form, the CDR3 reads TGCAGCGTCGGCGGAGCGGCTAGTGGCTACACCTTC.

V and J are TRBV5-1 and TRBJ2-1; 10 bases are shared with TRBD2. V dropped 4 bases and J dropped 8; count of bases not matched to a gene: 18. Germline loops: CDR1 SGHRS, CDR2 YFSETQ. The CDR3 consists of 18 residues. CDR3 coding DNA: TGCGCCAGCAGCCCTGGAACCCTTAGCGGGAGGAATAGGGATGAGCAGTTCTTC. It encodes CASSPGTLSGRNRDEQFF.

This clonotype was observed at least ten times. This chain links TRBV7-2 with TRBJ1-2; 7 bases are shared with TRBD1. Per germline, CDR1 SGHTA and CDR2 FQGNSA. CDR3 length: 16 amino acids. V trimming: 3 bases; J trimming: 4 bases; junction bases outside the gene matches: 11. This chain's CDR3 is CASSFAPGTALYGYTF. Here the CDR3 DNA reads TGTGCCAGCAGCTTCGCCCCCGGGACAGCGCTCTATGGCTACACCTTC.

CDR3 in DNA: TGCAGTGCTAGTGATAAGACCGGGGAGCTGTTTTTT. This encodes CSASDKTGELFF. The genes are TRBV20-1 and TRBJ2-2; D gene unclear. CDR1 and CDR2 from the germline V gene are DFQATT and SNEGSKA (reference sequence). The length of the CDR3 is 12 residues. Trimming stripped 3 bases from V and 5 bases from J, with 7 bases between.

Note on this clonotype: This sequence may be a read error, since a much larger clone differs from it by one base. In DNA form, the CDR3 reads TGTGCCACCAGCAGAGATTCCGTAGCGGATACGCAGTATTTT. Residues: CATSRDSVADTQYF. This rearrangement joins TRBV15 to TRBJ2-3; TRBD2 is a possible D gene (5 bases). Germline V gene data show CDR1 as LNHNV and CDR2 as YYDKDF (reference sequence). V lost 0 bases, J lost 6 bases, and 10 bases lay in between. The CDR3 runs to 14 residues.

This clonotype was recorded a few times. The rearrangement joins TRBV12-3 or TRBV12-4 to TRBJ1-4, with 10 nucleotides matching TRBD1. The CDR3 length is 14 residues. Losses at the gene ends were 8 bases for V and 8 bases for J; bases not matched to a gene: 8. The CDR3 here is CASGQTGGDEKLFF. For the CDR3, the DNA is TGTGCCAGCGGACAGACAGGGGGCGACGAAAAACTGTTTTTT.

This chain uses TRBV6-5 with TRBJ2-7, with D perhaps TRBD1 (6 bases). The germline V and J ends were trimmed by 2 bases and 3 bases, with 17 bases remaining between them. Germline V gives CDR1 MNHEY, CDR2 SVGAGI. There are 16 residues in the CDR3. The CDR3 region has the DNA TGTGCCAGCAGTTACCTGTGGGGTCAAGGGGGCTACGAGCAGTACTTC. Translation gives CASSYLWGQGGYEQYF.

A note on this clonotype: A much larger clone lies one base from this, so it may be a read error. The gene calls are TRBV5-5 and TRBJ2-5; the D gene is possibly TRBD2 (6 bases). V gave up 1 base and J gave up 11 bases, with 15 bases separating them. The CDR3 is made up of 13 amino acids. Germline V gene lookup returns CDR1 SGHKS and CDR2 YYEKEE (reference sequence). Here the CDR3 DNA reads TGTGCCAGCAGCTTGTTTATGGAGGGAGAGCAGTACTTC. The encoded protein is CASSLFMEGEQYF.

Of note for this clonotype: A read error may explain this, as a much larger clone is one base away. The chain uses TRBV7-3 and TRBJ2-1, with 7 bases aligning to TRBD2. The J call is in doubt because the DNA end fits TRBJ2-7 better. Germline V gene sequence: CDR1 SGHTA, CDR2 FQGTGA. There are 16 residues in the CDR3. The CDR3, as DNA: TGTGCCAGCAGCAACCCGGGACTAAGCTCCTACAATGAGCAGTACTTC. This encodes CASSNPGLSSYNEQYF.

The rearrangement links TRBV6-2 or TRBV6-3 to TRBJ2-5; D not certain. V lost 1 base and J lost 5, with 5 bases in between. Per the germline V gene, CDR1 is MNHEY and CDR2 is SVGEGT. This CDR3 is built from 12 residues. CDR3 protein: CASSYFEETQYF. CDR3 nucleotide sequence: TGTGCCAGCAGTTACTTCGAGGAGACCCAGTACTTC.

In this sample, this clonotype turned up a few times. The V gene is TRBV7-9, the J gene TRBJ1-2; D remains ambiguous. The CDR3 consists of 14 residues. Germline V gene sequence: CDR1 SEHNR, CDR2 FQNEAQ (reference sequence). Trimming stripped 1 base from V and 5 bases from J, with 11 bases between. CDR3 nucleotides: TGTGCCAGCAGCTTAGGAGGGCAGTTTTATGGCTACACCTTC. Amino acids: CASSLGGQFYGYTF.

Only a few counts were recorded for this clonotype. The CDR3, as DNA: TGTGCCAGCAGTTCCCAAGTGTACTGGGACACTAACTATGGCTACACCTTC. It specifies CASSSQVYWDTNYGYTF. The chain combines TRBV12-3 or TRBV12-4 with TRBJ1-2; possibly TRBD1 for D (6 bases). Trimming removed 4 bases at V and 0 bases at J, with 18 bases between. CDR3 length: 17 residues.

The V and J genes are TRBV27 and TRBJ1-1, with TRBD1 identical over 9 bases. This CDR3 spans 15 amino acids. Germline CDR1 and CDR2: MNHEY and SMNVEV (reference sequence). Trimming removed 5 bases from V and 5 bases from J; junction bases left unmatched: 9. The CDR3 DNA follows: TGTGCCAGCAGTCCGGGACAGGGTTGGGCGACTGAAGCTTTCTTT. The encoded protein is CASSPGQGWATEAFF.

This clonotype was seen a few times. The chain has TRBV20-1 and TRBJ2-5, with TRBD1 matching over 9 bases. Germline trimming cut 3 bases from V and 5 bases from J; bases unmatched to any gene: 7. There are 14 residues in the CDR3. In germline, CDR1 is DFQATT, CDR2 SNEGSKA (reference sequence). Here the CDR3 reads CSARTGQGGETQYF. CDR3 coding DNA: TGCAGTGCTAGGACGGGACAGGGAGGGGAGACCCAGTACTTC.

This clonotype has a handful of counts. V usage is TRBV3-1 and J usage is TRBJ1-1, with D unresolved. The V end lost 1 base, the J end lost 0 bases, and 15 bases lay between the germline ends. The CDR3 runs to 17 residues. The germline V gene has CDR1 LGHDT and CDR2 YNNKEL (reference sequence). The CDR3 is CASSQAGSLGLNTEAFF. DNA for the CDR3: TGTGCCAGCAGCCAAGCGGGCTCCCTGGGGTTGAACACTGAAGCTTTCTTT.

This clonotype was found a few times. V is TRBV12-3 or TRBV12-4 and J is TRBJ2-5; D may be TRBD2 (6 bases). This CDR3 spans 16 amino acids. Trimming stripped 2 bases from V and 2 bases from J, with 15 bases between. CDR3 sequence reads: CASSLFLGRGQETQYF. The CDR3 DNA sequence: TGTGCCAGCAGTTTATTTTTGGGCCGGGGGCAAGAGACCCAGTACTTC.

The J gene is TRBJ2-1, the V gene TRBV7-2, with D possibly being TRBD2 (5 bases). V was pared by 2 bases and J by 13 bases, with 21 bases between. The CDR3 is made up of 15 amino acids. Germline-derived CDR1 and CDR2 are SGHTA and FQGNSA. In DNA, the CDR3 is TGTGCCAGCAGCTTAAACAGCGGTATACAATGGGGTCAGTTCTTC. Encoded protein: CASSLNSGIQWGQFF.

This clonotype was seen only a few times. CDR3 sequence reads: CASSRTGTGGKGYGYTF. In nucleotides, the CDR3 is TGTGCCAGCAGCCGGACCGGGACAGGGGGGAAAGGCTATGGCTACACCTTC. The chain recombines TRBV14 with TRBJ1-2; the match to TRBD1 covers 11 bases. CDR1 SGHDN and CDR2 FVKESK come from the germline V gene. V gave up 4 bases and J gave up 4 bases; unmatched junction bases: 11. The CDR3 is 17 residues long.

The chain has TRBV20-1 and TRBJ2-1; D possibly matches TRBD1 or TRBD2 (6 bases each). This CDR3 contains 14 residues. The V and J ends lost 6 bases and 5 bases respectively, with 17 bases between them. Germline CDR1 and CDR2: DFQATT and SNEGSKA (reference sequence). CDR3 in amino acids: CSARSSGADNEQFF. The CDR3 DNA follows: TGCAGTGCCCGTTCCTCGGGGGCCGACAATGAGCAGTTCTTC.

The CDR3 nucleotides are TGTGCCAGCGGAAGACAGGAGAGCTCCTACGAGCAGTACTTC. Protein product: CASGRQESSYEQYF. The rearrangement joins TRBV12-3 or TRBV12-4 to TRBJ2-7; possible D gene TRBD1, 6 bases. V lost 8 bases, J lost 0 bases, and 14 bases lay in between. The CDR3 covers 14 residues.

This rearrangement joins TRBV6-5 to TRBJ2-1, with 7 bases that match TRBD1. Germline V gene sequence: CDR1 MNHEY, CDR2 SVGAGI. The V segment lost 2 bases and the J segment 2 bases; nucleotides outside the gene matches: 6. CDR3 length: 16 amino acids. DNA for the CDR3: TGTGCCAGCAGTTACACAGGGACAGAAGCCTACAATGAGCAGTTCTTC. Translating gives CASSYTGTEAYNEQFF.

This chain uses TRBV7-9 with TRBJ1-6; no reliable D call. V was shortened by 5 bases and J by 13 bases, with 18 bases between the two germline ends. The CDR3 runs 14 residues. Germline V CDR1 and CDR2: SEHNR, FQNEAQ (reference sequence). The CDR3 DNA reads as TGTGCCAGCAGCGTAGGGTATACCCCTCAGCCCCTCCACTTT. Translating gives CASSVGYTPQPLHF. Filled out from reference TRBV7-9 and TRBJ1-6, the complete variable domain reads DTGVSQNPRHKITKRGQNVTFRCDPISEHNRLYWYRQTLGQGPEFLTYFQNEAQLEKSRLLSDRFSAERPKGSFSTLEIQRTEQGDSAMYLCASSVGYTPQPLHFGNGTRLTVT.

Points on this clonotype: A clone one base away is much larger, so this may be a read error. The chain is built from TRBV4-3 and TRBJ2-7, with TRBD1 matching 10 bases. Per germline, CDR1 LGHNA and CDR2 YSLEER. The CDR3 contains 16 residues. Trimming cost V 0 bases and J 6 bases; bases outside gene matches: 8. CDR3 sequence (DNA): TGCGCCAGCAGCCAAGATCGTGGGACAGGGGCCAGCGAGCAGTACTTC. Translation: CASSQDRGTGASEQYF.

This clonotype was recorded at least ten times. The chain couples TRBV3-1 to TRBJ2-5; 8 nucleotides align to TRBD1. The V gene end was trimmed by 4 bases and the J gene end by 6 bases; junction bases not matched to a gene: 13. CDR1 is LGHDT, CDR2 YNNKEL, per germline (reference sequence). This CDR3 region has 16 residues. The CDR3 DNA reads TGTGCCAGCAGCCCCCCGTTTGGACAGGGAGAAAAGACCCAGTACTTC. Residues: CASSPPFGQGEKTQYF.

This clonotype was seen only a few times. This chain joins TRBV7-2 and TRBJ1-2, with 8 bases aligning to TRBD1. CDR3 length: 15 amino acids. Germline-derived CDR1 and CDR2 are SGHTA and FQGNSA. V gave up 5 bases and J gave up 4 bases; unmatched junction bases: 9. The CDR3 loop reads CASSQGRTGLYGYTF. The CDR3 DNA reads TGTGCCAGCAGCCAAGGTCGGACAGGGCTCTATGGCTACACCTTC.

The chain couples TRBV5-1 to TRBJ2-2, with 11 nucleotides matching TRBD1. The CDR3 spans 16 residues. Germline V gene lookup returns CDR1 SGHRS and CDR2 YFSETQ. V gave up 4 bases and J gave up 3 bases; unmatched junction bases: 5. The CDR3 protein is CASSSSGQGDTGELFF. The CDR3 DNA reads TGCGCCAGCAGCAGCTCGGGACAGGGGGACACCGGGGAGCTGTTTTTT.

The CDR3 sequence is CASSASMNTEAFF. CDR3 DNA sequence: TGTGCCAGCAGCGCGAGCATGAACACTGAAGCTTTCTTT. This chain uses TRBV7-9 with TRBJ1-1; no clear D. The V gene lost 5 bases and the J gene lost 0 bases, with 7 bases spanning the gap. This CDR3 contains 13 residues. CDR1 and CDR2 (germline): SEHNR, FQNEAQ (reference sequence). The full variable domain, in which reference TRBV7-9 and TRBJ1-1 provide the parts outside the CDR3, is DTGVSQNPRHKITKRGQNVTFRCDPISEHNRLYWYRQTLGQGPEFLTYFQNEAQLEKSRLLSDRFSAERPKGSFSTLEIQRTEQGDSAMYLCASSASMNTEAFFGQGTRLTVV.

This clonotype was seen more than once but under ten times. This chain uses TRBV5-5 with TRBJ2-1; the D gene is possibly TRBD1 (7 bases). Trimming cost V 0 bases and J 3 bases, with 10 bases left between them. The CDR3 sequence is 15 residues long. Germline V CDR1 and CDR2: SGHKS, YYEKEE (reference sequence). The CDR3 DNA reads TGTGCCAGCAGCTTGGCCCAGGGGGGCTACAATGAGCAGTTCTTC. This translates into CASSLAQGGYNEQFF.

CDR3 sequence: CSARDRRLGTVNEQYF. CDR3 bases: TGCAGTGCTAGAGATCGTCGACTAGGGACGGTCAATGAGCAGTACTTC. This chain connects TRBV20-1 to TRBJ2-1, with D perhaps TRBD2 (6 bases). The last part of the DNA fits TRBJ2-7 better; the J call may be wrong. Germline V lookup: CDR1 DFQATT, CDR2 SNEGSKA (reference sequence). The length of the CDR3 is 16 residues.